Listed below are T cell receptor beta chains from one sample, sequenced in a study of shared clonotypes between healthy human individuals. Profiling relied on immunoSEQ multiplex PCR, and the TCRdb table lists in-frame clones only, not all of them. The table records millions of clones, about 93% of them present only once. Sample: naive CD8+ T cells from PBMCs. Receptor source: a man between 18 and 29 years old in good health. Some clones in this sample may be carry-over from other donors' samples. CDR3s include the opening cysteine and the closing phenylalanine or tryptophan. A D gene is named only where the DNA matches it firmly. A clone size is listed for some rows: how often the clone was seen (once, few, many), or a class if it is expanded.

J gene	V gene	D gene	clone size	CDR3 protein	CDR3 DNA
TRBJ2-1	TRBV27	-	-	CATTRGGGYYNEQFF	TGTGCCACCACAAGGGGAGGGGGCTACTACAATGAGCAGTTCTTC
TRBJ2-2	TRBV11-3	-	-	CASSPRSSSGPLSAGELFF	TGTGCCAGCAGCCCTAGGTCCTCTTCGGGACCCCTCAGTGCCGGGGAGCTGTTTTTT
TRBJ1-5	TRBV6-5	TRBD1	-	CASSHRGGNQPQHF	TGTGCCAGCAGTCACAGGGGCGGCAATCAGCCCCAGCATTTT
TRBJ2-1	TRBV4-2	-	once	CASSQGNVDEQFF	TGTGCCAGCAGCCAAGGAAACGTCGATGAGCAGTTCTTC
TRBJ1-5	TRBV19	-	-	CASSIDSPQGRGKAQHF	TGTGCCAGTAGTATAGACTCTCCACAGGGAAGGGGTAAAGCCCAGCATTTT
TRBJ2-7	TRBV7-2	TRBD1	-	CASSWTGSYEQYF	TGTGCCAGCAGCTGGACAGGCTCCTACGAGCAGTACTTC
TRBJ2-7	TRBV7-8	TRBD1	-	CASSPPEGAGSDEQYF	TGTGCCAGCAGCCCGCCTGAGGGGGCCGGTTCCGACGAGCAGTACTTC
TRBJ2-3	TRBV7-2	-	once	CASRQGAARTDTQYF	TGTGCCAGCAGACAGGGAGCGGCGCGCACAGATACGCAGTATTTT
TRBJ2-1	TRBV19	-	-	CASRTLSYNEQFF	TGTGCCAGTCGGACACTCTCCTACAATGAGCAGTTCTTC
TRBJ2-7	TRBV28	-	-	CASCRRTGFNEQYF	TGTGCCAGCTGCCGGAGGACTGGGTTTAACGAGCAGTACTTC
TRBJ2-4	TRBV15	-	-	CATSRQVEGKNIQYF	TGTGCCACCAGCAGGCAGGTCGAGGGCAAAAACATTCAGTACTTC
TRBJ1-5	TRBV28	-	-	CAGGTENQPQHF	TGTGCCGGAGGGACGGAGAATCAGCCCCAGCATTTT
TRBJ2-3	TRBV7-3	-	-	CASSPGQHNTDTQYF	TGTGCCAGCAGCCCTGGACAGCATAACACAGATACGCAGTATTTT
TRBJ2-1	TRBV9	-	-	CASSATGNHNEQFF	TGTGCCAGCAGCGCGACCGGGAATCACAATGAGCAGTTCTTC
TRBJ1-5	TRBV28	TRBD1	-	CASSIDRGNQPQHF	TGTGCCAGCAGTATTGACAGGGGAAATCAGCCCCAGCATTTT
TRBJ2-3	TRBV27	-	-	CASSEFGDTQYF	TGTGCCAGCAGCGAGTTCGGAGATACGCAGTATTTT
TRBJ2-1	TRBV19	-	once	CASYGTGALQTYNEQFF	TGTGCCAGTTACGGCACGGGGGCCTTACAAACCTACAATGAGCAGTTCTTC
TRBJ2-1	TRBV6-5	-	-	CASRFREGVAEQFF	TGTGCCAGCAGGTTCCGGGAAGGGGTGGCTGAGCAGTTCTTC
TRBJ1-4	TRBV27	-	-	CASSARGREKLFF	TGTGCCAGCAGCGCCCGGGGACGGGAAAAACTGTTTTTT
TRBJ2-7	TRBV19	-	-	CASSSSLDNYEQYF	TGTGCCAGTAGTTCCTCCCTGGACAACTACGAGCAGTACTTC
TRBJ1-4	TRBV7-9	TRBD1	few	CASNDRGYEKLFF	TGTGCCAGCAACGACAGGGGGTATGAAAAACTGTTTTTT
TRBJ1-1	TRBV7-3	TRBD1	once	CASSLDRGLPTEAFF	TGTGCCAGCAGCTTGGACAGGGGGCTGCCCACTGAAGCTTTCTTT
TRBJ2-3	TRBV9	-	-	CASSVRNADTQYF	TGTGCCAGCAGCGTACGTAACGCAGATACGCAGTATTTT
TRBJ2-3	TRBV5-4	-	-	CASSLRDRGDTQYF	TGTGCCAGCAGCTTGCGGGATCGGGGAGATACGCAGTATTTT
TRBJ1-5	TRBV19	-	few	CASSMGLPPQHF	TGTGCCAGTAGTATGGGGCTCCCCCCCCAGCATTTT
TRBJ1-5	TRBV28	-	once	CASSFGSNQPQHF	TGTGCCAGCAGTTTCGGTAGCAATCAGCCCCAGCATTTT
TRBJ2-1	TRBV5-8	-	-	CASSLILGDEQFF	TGTGCCAGCAGCTTGATACTAGGCGATGAGCAGTTCTTC
TRBJ2-7	TRBV29-1	-	-	CSVWVASSYEQYF	TGCAGCGTTTGGGTGGCCAGCTCCTACGAGCAGTACTTC
TRBJ2-1	TRBV7-9	-	-	CASSPSGASYNEQFF	TGTGCCAGCAGCCCCAGCGGAGCCTCCTACAATGAGCAGTTCTTC
TRBJ1-2	TRBV9	-	-	CASSEQGEGYGYTF	TGTGCCAGCAGCGAACAGGGTGAGGGCTATGGCTACACCTTC
TRBJ1-4	TRBV28	-	-	CASSLNAWTDGFEKLFF	TGTGCCAGCAGTTTAAATGCATGGACGGACGGTTTTGAAAAACTGTTTTTT
TRBJ1-3	TRBV27	TRBD1	-	CASSPTGGADTIYF	TGTGCCAGCAGCCCTACAGGGGGCGCGGACACCATATATTTT
TRBJ2-1	TRBV7-8	TRBD2	-	CASSPLAGVSYNEQFF	TGTGCCAGCAGCCCGCTAGCGGGAGTGTCCTACAATGAGCAGTTCTTC
TRBJ2-1	TRBV28	-	-	CASSFRTSAYNEQFF	TGTGCCAGCAGCTTCAGGACCTCCGCCTACAATGAGCAGTTCTTC
TRBJ1-1	TRBV5-1	-	once	CASSLFGGRNTEAFF	TGCGCCAGCAGCTTGTTTGGGGGGCGGAACACTGAAGCTTTCTTT
TRBJ2-7	TRBV6-1	-	-	CASSENFRFGGYEQYF	TGTGCCAGCAGTGAAAATTTTCGTTTCGGGGGCTACGAGCAGTACTTC
TRBJ2-5	TRBV27	TRBD2	-	CASRLAGAETQYF	TGTGCCAGCAGATTAGCGGGAGCAGAGACCCAGTACTTC
TRBJ1-4	TRBV7-9	-	-	CAIAEGGEKLFF	TGTGCCATTGCGGAGGGCGGTGAAAAACTGTTTTTT
TRBJ1-5	TRBV19	-	-	CASSIVGNQPQHF	TGTGCCAGTAGTATCGTGGGCAATCAGCCCCAGCATTTT
TRBJ2-7	TRBV4-3	-	-	CASSQDPTLEEYEQYF	TGCGCCAGCAGCCAAGATCCAACCTTAGAGGAGTACGAGCAGTACTTC
TRBJ2-1	TRBV28	TRBD2	once	CASSFGLAGGGNEQFF	TGTGCCAGCAGTTTCGGACTAGCGGGAGGAGGGAATGAGCAGTTCTTC
TRBJ2-6	TRBV19	-	-	CASSIVVEPSGANVLTF	TGTGCCAGTAGTATTGTAGTGGAGCCCTCTGGGGCCAACGTCCTGACTTTC
TRBJ2-1	TRBV2	TRBD2	-	CASSAPGLAGSGEQFF	TGTGCCAGCAGCGCCCCGGGACTAGCGGGAAGCGGTGAGCAGTTCTTC
TRBJ2-7	TRBV6-5	TRBD1	-	CASSFGQGAFYEQYF	TGTGCCAGCAGCTTCGGACAGGGGGCCTTCTACGAGCAGTACTTC
TRBJ2-3	TRBV18	-	-	CASSTRATSTDTQYF	TGTGCCAGCTCAACGAGGGCTACTTCCACAGATACGCAGTATTTT
TRBJ2-1	TRBV4-1	TRBD1	once	CASSQVNPGGEQFF	TGCGCCAGCAGCCAAGTTAATCCAGGGGGAGAGCAGTTCTTC
TRBJ2-2	TRBV27	-	-	CASSLSRINTGELFF	TGTGCCAGCAGTTTGTCCAGAATTAACACCGGGGAGCTGTTTTTT
TRBJ2-1	TRBV28	-	-	CASSTNRASTNEQFF	TGTGCCAGCAGTACAAATCGGGCCTCAACCAATGAGCAGTTCTTC
TRBJ1-1	TRBV6-6	TRBD1	-	CASGTGGLWGTEAFF	TGTGCCAGCGGGACAGGGGGCCTTTGGGGCACTGAAGCTTTCTTT
TRBJ2-2	TRBV7-3	TRBD1	-	CASSLSRGQDPTGELFF	TGTGCCAGCAGCTTAAGTCGAGGACAGGACCCCACCGGGGAGCTGTTTTTT
TRBJ2-7	TRBV27	TRBD1	once	CASSLIQGAGEQYF	TGTGCCAGCAGTTTGATACAGGGGGCGGGCGAGCAGTACTTC
TRBJ2-7	TRBV27	TRBD2	-	CASSPFALAVQYEQYF	TGTGCCAGCAGCCCCTTCGCACTAGCGGTCCAGTACGAGCAGTACTTC
TRBJ2-7	TRBV5-1	TRBD2	-	CASSSTSGSYEQYF	TGCGCCAGCAGCTCGACTAGCGGGAGTTACGAGCAGTACTTC